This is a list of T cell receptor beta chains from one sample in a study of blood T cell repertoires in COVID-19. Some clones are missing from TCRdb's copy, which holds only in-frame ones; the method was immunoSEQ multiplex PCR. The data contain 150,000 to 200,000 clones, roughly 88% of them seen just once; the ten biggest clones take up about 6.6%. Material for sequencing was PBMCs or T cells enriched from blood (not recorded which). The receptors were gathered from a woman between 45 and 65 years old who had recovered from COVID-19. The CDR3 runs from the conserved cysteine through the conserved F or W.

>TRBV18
CASSLGTGSGNTIYF
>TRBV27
CASSLSPGGQVTEAFF
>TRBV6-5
CASSYSDRPNTEAFF
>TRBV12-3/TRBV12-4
CASRSGVHEQYF
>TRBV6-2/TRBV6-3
CASSSRGNSPLHF
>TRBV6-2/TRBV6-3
CASSQGGEQYF
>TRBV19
CASSISGLNSPLHF
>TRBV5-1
CASSRDRTAEAFF
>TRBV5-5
CASSIGVTEAFF
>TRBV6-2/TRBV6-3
CASSLPLLDRADGYTF
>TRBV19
CASNPTGTSGGYTF
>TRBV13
CASSLRGSGTNYGYTF
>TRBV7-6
CASSWGGEGTEAFF
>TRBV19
CASSIPRQGAKNIQYF
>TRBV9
CASSGQGGGTEAFF
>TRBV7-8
CASSLAAGAGYEQYF
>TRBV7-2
CASSPQGALLSDEQFF
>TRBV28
CASRSVKRTYGNEQFF
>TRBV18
CASSPQAGKGTEAFF
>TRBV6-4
CASAPGMRTGELFF
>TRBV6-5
CASRTVANYGYTF
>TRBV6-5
CASRRSGGNTGELFF
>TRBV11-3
CASSLATGITTQDYGYTF
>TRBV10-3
CAISESTRVGYGYTF
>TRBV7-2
CASRPNSVSYEQYF
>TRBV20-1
CSARGQYGYTF
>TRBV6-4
CASAKDSAGPEAFF
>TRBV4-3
CASSQVAVLNTEAFF
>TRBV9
CASSAGQGADEQYF
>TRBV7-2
CASSEYRDRNPRGYYGYTF
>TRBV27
CASSQTGSGANVLTF
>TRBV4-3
CASSQGGGGAIAADTQYF
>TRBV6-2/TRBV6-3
CASSNQGTTNEKLFF
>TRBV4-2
CASSQDWGQSNTF
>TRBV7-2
CASSLTRPETQYF
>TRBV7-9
CASSSLGGEDYGYTF
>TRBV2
CASSRQTGAAPNQPQHF
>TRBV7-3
CASSSWAAGAGELFF
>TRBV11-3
CASSFPLRGVTDTQYF
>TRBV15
CATSRSPTELASGNTIYF
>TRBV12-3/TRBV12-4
CASRLGLAEEQFF
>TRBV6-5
CASSYHLTGGGEQYF
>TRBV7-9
CASSLLGPGDTIYF
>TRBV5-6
CASSSRLVANTGELFF
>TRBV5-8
CASSHGQGADTQYF
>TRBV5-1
CASSSDSTDTEAFF
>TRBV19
CASSMVSRNYGYTF
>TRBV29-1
CSVPGQGYEQYF
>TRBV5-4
CASSFRSGGAGETQYF
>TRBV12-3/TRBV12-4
CASKGQGVRGYTF
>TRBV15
CASSHTGSIATNEKLFF
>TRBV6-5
CASSRDWADTQYF
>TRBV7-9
CASSLAGGRMYGYTF
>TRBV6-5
CASTERASEQPQHF
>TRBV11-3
CASSGGTVPRTEAFF
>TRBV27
CASWGPYEQYF
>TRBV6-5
CASRGVTIYF
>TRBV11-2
CASSLWTSGGPDTQYF
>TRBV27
CASSLISRTGLADTQYF